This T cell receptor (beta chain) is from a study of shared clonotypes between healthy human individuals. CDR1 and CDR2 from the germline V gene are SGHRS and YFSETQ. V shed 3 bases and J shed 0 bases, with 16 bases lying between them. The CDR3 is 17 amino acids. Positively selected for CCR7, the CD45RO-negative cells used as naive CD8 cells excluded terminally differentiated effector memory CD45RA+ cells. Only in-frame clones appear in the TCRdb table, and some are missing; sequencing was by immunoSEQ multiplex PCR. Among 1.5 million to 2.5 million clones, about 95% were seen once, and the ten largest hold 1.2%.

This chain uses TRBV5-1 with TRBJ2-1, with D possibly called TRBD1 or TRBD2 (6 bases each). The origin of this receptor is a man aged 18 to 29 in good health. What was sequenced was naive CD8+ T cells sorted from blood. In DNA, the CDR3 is TGCGCCAGCAGCTGGGGGGACAAATTGAGCTCCTACAATGAGCAGTTCTTC. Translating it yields CASSWGDKLSSYNEQFF.